This T cell receptor (beta chain) derives from a study of cytomegalovirus exposure and HLA in healthy donors (dated by TCRdb to the late 2010s). Describing the broader study: An earlier analysis of approximately 600 of the donors reported 250 to 300 Gb of sequence data and some 120 million unique TCR beta sequences from 150 million to 200 million T cells. An early release covering just under 650 HLA-typed donors comprised approximately 300 gigabases of sequencing data and around 80 million unique TCR sequences. The genetic ancestry cluster associated with self-reported Caucasian donors included about four fifths of the 300 to 450 genotyped donors. The study was designed to test whether signatures of past pathogen exposure could be identified by cataloging public T cell receptors. Using immunosequencing, the study profiled T cell repertoires from about 650 subjects and related those repertoires to cytomegalovirus serostatus. Along with the roughly 670-subject first cohort, a separate validation cohort of around 120 different subjects was used. To predict cytomegalovirus infection status, the study brought together high-throughput TCR immunosequencing, statistical association of individual TCRs with disease status, and machine learning. In a later analysis, previously published TCR beta repertoires from 666 donors were re-analyzed and high-resolution HLA genotyping was added so that TCR occurrence patterns could be studied. The later analysis used no new phenotypic data to find candidate immune exposures, relying instead on TCR beta sequences and their occurrence across donors. An earlier analysis of 587 of the donors used high-throughput TCR beta sequencing to judge whether each TCR beta V gene segment behaved as functional or pseudogenic. Donor age, sex, ethnicity and CMV serostatus were compiled alongside the repertoire data. In a later genetic analysis, genome-wide SNP genotypes for about 60% of the 666 donors were used, and that subset was treated as a discovery cohort. Every discovery cohort repertoire had been produced on one sequencing platform. Class I and class II HLA loci were covered by the typing at four-digit resolution. Typing coverage varied by locus: roughly 629-630 donors for A, B, C, DRB1 and DQB1; approximately 500 for DQA1; about 600 for DPA1; approximately 450 for DPB1. Roughly 5 DR-DQ haplotypes were handled as single units for association and clustering, since linkage in the cohort was strong. Across around 400 genotyped donors of the cohort, an average of about 250,000 unique TCR beta nucleotide sequences per donor were sequenced, and 15% to 20% of those sequences were non-productive.

Broader findings and caveats from the paper: Three of the identified cytomegalovirus-associated TCR beta chains were confirmed in vitro to be specific for cytomegalovirus antigens. Linkage disequilibrium might explain the correlated functional status among segregating V segments, but an unknown experimental factor could not be ruled out. A later analysis associated about 16,000 TCR beta sequences with specific HLA alleles at a false discovery rate of 0.05. An association between a missense DCLRE1C variant and V-gene and J-gene trimming of TCR beta chains was found in a later genetic analysis and replicated in an independent cohort. The only immune exposure information available for the cohort was CMV serostatus. The study listed around 160 TCR beta chains as associated with cytomegalovirus. In a later analysis, several top co-occurrence clusters were reported to appear linked to parvovirus B19, influenza, CMV and Epstein-Barr virus. Only TCR beta chains were sequenced in this cohort, and the absence of alpha or paired-chain data limited detectable features. In a later analysis, the rate of TCR association differed among HLA loci, with DRB1 alleles having the most associated TCRs and HLA-C alleles having the fewest. In an earlier analysis of around 500 of the donors, most TCR beta V segments appeared in productive rearrangements about 90% or about 30% of the time, broadly matching IMGT annotations. It was suggested by the authors that the approach could potentially be generalized to other disease states and immunological phenotypes. The classifier was reported to diagnose cytomegalovirus status with high specificity and sensitivity in both the original and validation cohorts. Most TCR sequences were observed very rarely across donors, whereas some public TCRs were present in many individuals. According to a later genetic analysis, donors in an Asian-associated ancestry cluster had fewer N-insertions in productive TCRs than the roughly 670-donor mean. Strong co-occurrence of HLA alleles, especially DR and DQ, made assigning TCR associations to individual alleles difficult. According to a later analysis, most CMV-associated TCR beta chains appeared to be HLA-restricted, and the HLA associations seemed to be driven largely by CMV exposure. The 87-base-pair reads could not distinguish some IMGT-functional V segments, including TRBV6-2 and TRBV6-3, so those segments were excluded. Because counts were too low, roughly 18 rarely observed V segments, including chromosome 9 orphons, were left out of the earlier analysis of about 500 of the donors. A cluster of highly shared sequence variants was judged likely to represent a technical artifact of the sequencing pipeline. Because HLA typing was unavailable for some donors at each locus, only the typed subset was used in association tests. A further reported finding was that TCR beta sequences accurately predicted the HLA-A and HLA-B alleles for most subjects in the first cohort. Compared with equally common non-associated chains, HLA-associated TCR beta chains in a later analysis were more clonally expanded and had lower generation probabilities. Sequencing depth was assumed to be roughly uniform across donors in the presence/absence analyses, though that assumption may not hold.

Notes on this clone: Its antigen remains undetermined. No much larger clonotype is one base removed from it; base qualities were not supplied.

In total, roughly 710 healthy bone marrow donors made up the cohort. At the time of sampling, all cohort members were nominally healthy, though unrecorded immune exposures were likely present. The donor was CMV seropositive and was included in the group of 290 or so seropositive cohort members. Every donor gave a peripheral blood sample, and the peripheral blood mononuclear cells from that sample were used for TCR beta sequencing. Genomic DNA was extracted from the blood cell samples with the Qiagen DNeasy Blood Extraction Kit. At the junction V is shortened by 4 bases and J by 5 bases; bases outside the gene matches: 2. Reading from cysteine to phenylalanine, the CDR3 counts 13 amino acids. Left in the record is the CDR3 DNA by itself, 39 bases read in frame from the first base. CDR1 and CDR2, looked up from the germline V gene, are KGHSH and LQKENI. To prepare the library, the immunoSEQ multiplex PCR assay was applied. The multiplex PCR relied on a mix of 60 forward primers for TCR Vbeta segments and 13 reverse primers for TCR Jbeta segments. A multiplex PCR assay on genomic DNA amplified the CDR3 region of rearranged TCR beta genes. Amplified TCR beta libraries were sequenced as 87-base-pair reads on the Illumina HiSeq System. Concerning the study's data processing: Across the roughly 640 repertoires, a later analysis counted 78 million or so unique TCR beta chains, some 11 million of which were shared by at least two donors. Raw reads were error-corrected and collapsed into unique sequences with a nearest-neighbor algorithm that merged closely related sequences to remove PCR and sequencing errors. Alignment of CDR3 sequences to IMGT reference sequences was used to assign V, D and J gene segments. For a sequence to be retained, a match of at least six nucleotides to both a V gene segment and a J gene segment was required. Rearrangements were called productive when the CDR3 lacked stop codons and stayed in frame with V and J; all others were non-productive. Following IMGT convention, CDR3 was defined as the stretch from the second conserved V-encoded cysteine to the conserved J-encoded phenylalanine. In an earlier analysis of approximately 500 of the donors, sequences lacking an unambiguous match to a single V gene segment were excluded. An earlier analysis of fewer than 750 of the donors called V segments functional above 56.7% productive rearrangements and segregating when the between-donor standard deviation exceeded 5%. To diagnose cytomegalovirus status from the catalog of TCR beta chain sequences, a statistical classification framework was built. V and J gene assignment, in a later analysis, came from comparing TCR nucleotide sequences with IMGT/GENE-DB human TR gene sequences. A later analysis assigned CDR3 sequences and most-parsimonious VDJ recombination scenarios with the TCRdist pipeline. A later analysis defined each TCR beta chain by its CDR3 amino acid sequence plus V-gene family, and excluded reads lacking a unique V-gene family. In a later analysis, 450 to 600 highly shared, low-generation-probability nucleotide sequences were removed to address suspected cross-contamination and a sequencing artifact. A later analysis calculated a clonal expansion index for each public chain from normalized within-repertoire ranks of inferred template counts. Generation probabilities in a later analysis came from a VDJ recombination model fitted to out-of-frame rearrangements, and those results were checked against IGoR. A later analysis scored TCR-TCR, TCR-HLA and TCR-CMV co-occurrence with hypergeometric tests, applying a repertoire-size bias correction to TCR pairs. To estimate false discovery rates, a later analysis permuted the HLA or CMV assignments 20 times. A later analysis grouped co-occurring TCRs with DBSCAN, adding TCRdist sequence similarity when clustering within HLA-allele-positive subsets. Co-occurrence clustering excluded repertoires with fewer than 30,000 or more than 120,000 public chains, plus five with anomalous nucleotide sharing. Not all clones reach the TCRdb copy of this immuneACCESS table, which keeps in-frame sequences only. Checked studies attribute under half of the gap to unresolved V genes and leave the rest unexplained. The V and J calls and clone size were taken over from that table, and D and trimming were inferred from the DNA. Here the sample has approximately 160,000 clones; 60% to 85% occur a single time. 2.5% to 3% of the sample belongs to the ten largest clones.

The chain couples TRBV18 to TRBJ2-1; 7 central nucleotides agree with TRBD1. The sequenced sample consisted of PBMCs. The receptor was isolated from a woman in her forties or fifties in good health and CMV-seropositive. The CDR3 loop reads CASSLTGDNEQFF. The DNA reads TGTGCCAGCTCACTCACAGGGGACAATGAGCAGTTCTTC.